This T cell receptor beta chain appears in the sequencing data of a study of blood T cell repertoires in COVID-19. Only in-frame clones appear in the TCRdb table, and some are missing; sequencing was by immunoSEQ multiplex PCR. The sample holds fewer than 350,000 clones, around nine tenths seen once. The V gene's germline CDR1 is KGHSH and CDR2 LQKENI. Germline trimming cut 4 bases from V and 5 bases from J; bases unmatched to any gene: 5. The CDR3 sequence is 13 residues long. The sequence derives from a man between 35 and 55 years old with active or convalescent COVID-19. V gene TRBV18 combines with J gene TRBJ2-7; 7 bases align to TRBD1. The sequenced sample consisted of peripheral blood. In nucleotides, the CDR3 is TGTGCCAGCTCACTGGGACAGCCAAACGAGCAGTACTTC. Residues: CASSLGQPNEQYF.